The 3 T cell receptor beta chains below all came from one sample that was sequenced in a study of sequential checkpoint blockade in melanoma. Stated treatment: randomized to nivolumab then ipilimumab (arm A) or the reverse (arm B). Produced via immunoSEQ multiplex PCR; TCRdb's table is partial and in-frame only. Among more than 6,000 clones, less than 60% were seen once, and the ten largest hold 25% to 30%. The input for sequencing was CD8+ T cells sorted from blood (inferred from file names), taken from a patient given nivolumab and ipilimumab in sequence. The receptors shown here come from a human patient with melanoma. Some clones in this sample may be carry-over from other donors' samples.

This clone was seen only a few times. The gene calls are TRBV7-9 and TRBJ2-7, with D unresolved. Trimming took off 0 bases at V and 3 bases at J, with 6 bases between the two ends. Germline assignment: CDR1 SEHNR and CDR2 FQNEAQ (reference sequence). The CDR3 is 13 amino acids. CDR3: CASSLAADYEQYF. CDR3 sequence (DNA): TGTGCCAGCAGCTTAGCCGCAGACTACGAGCAGTACTTC.

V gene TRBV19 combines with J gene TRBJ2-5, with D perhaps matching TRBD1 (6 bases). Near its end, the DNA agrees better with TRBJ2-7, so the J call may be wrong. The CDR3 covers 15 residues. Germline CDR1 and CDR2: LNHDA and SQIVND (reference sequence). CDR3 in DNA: TGTGCCAGTAGTAGCACACAGGGTGACTCCTACGAGCAGTACTTC. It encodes CASSSTQGDSYEQYF.

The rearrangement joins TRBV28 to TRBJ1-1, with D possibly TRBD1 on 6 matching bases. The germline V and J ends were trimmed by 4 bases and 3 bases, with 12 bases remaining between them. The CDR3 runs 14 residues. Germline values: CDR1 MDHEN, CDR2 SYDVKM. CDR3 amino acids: CASSSRGADTEAFF. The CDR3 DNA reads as TGTGCCAGCAGTTCCCGGGGGGCAGACACTGAAGCTTTCTTT. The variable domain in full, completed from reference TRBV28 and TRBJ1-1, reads DVKVTQSSRYLVKRTGEKVFLECVQDMDHENMFWYRQDPGLGLRLIYFSYDVKMKEKGDIPEGYSVSREKKERFSLILESASTNQTSMYLCASSSRGADTEAFFGQGTRLTVV.